Listed below are T cell receptor beta chains from one sample, sequenced in a study of T cell repertoires in cytomegalovirus infection. No antigen has been assigned to these receptors. TCRdb called the reads again in MiXCR, with one record for every CDR3 protein. The repertoire holds nearly 700,000 distinct CDR3 sequences, with around 30% as singletons. Sequencing was performed on cultured PBMCs, taken from culture after CMV antigen stimulation. All receptors come from a human donor in good health (CMV status not recorded). Some clones in this sample may be carry-over from other donors' samples. Each CDR3 is given with its conserved first and last residue. A D gene is named only where the DNA matches it firmly. For some rows the clone size is stated as once, few or many, or as a class when expanded; others skip it.

CDR3aa: CASWGAGTGVRQPQHF
CDR3nt: TGTGCCAGCTGGGGAGCCGGGACAGGGGTTCGGCAGCCCCAGCATTTT
abundance: few
d_gene: TRBD1
j_gene: TRBJ1-5
v_gene: TRBV6-8

CDR3aa: CASSLAAGAGYGYTF
CDR3nt: TGTGCCAGCAGCTTAGCAGCGGGGGCGGGGTATGGCTACACCTTC
abundance: few
d_gene: -
j_gene: TRBJ1-2
v_gene: TRBV7-2

CDR3aa: CASSGRVGVNTEAFF
CDR3nt: TGTGCCAGCAGTGGAAGGGTTGGCGTGAACACTGAAGCTTTCTTT
abundance: -
d_gene: -
j_gene: TRBJ1-1
v_gene: TRBV6-6

CDR3aa: CASSTGDTQPQHF
CDR3nt: TGTGCCAGCTCGACAGGGGATACTCAGCCCCAGCATTTT
abundance: -
d_gene: TRBD1
j_gene: TRBJ1-5
v_gene: TRBV18

CDR3aa: CASRGGPQGHQPQHF
CDR3nt: TGTGCCAGCAGGGGGGGGCCTCAGGGCCATCAGCCCCAGCATTTT
abundance: few
d_gene: -
j_gene: TRBJ1-5
v_gene: TRBV2

CDR3aa: CAWNGGYNQPQHF
CDR3nt: TGTGCCTGGAATGGGGGGTACAATCAGCCCCAGCATTTT
abundance: few
d_gene: -
j_gene: TRBJ1-5
v_gene: TRBV30

CDR3aa: CASSLGGGPGQPQHF
CDR3nt: TGTGCCAGCAGCTTAGGGGGGGGGCCGGGTCAGCCCCAGCATTTT
abundance: -
d_gene: -
j_gene: TRBJ1-5
v_gene: TRBV7-9

CDR3aa: CASSPKTGAQYF
CDR3nt: TGTGCCAGCTCACCTAAGACCGGGGCGCAGTATTTT
abundance: few
d_gene: -
j_gene: TRBJ2-3
v_gene: TRBV18

CDR3aa: CASSHWTGGTEAFF
CDR3nt: TGCGCCAGCAGCCACTGGACAGGGGGCACTGAAGCTTTCTTT
abundance: few
d_gene: TRBD1
j_gene: TRBJ1-1
v_gene: TRBV4-1

CDR3aa: CASWGYQGTPLHF
CDR3nt: TGTGCCAGTTGGGGGTATCAGGGAACACCCCTCCACTTT
abundance: -
d_gene: -
j_gene: TRBJ1-6
v_gene: TRBV6-5

CDR3aa: CASSLASAPDLPLHF
CDR3nt: TGTGCCAGCAGCTTAGCTTCGGCCCCGGACCTACCCCTCCACTTT
abundance: few
d_gene: -
j_gene: TRBJ1-6
v_gene: TRBV7-8